This T cell receptor beta chain was sequenced for a study of T cells in Graves' hyperthyroidism and ophthalmopathy. Study outcomes and limitations: Researchers found most expanded thyroid clonotypes above 0.001 in blood as well.

Researchers amplified the TCR beta CDR3 regions from RNA transcripts. TCR CDR3 underwent first-round RT-PCR with the HTBI primer set. TCRdb ran MiXCR on the multiplex PCR reads and lists one entry per CDR3 protein. The sample yields approximately 560,000 distinct CDR3 sequences, about 43% seen once. Comment on this clonotype: Its target is unknown.

Trimming took 3 bases from V and 4 from J; bases not matched to a gene: 2. This CDR3 spans 13 amino acids. The chain recombines TRBV12-3 or TRBV12-4 with TRBJ2-5, with TRBD2 matching over 7 bases. Sequenced sample: peripheral blood or thyroid tissue (not recorded which). This TCR was recovered from a woman between 18 and 29 years old with Graves' hyperthyroidism. CDR3 nucleotide sequence: TGTGCCAGCAGTTTCCGGACTAGAGAGACCCAGTACTTC. This translates into CASSFRTRETQYF.